Listed here are 19 T cell receptor beta chains from one sample, sequenced in a study of graft-versus-host responses after intestinal transplantation (dated by TCRdb to the early 2020s). This sample's time point label indicates: cells obtained before transplantation from donor or recipient. These receptors have no known antigen. Library creation used the immunoSEQ multiplex PCR assay. This immuneACCESS table, as held by TCRdb, lists in-frame sequences with V and J called but not all clones. Of the missing ones, under half trace to an unresolved V gene in checked studies; the others have no known cause. The sample table shows 80,000 to 100,000 clones, and around 83% are seen once. The ten largest clones capture approximately 17% of the sample. The sequencing here drew on unstimulated CD8+ T cells sorted from spleen or lymph node cells, taken before intestinal transplant. All receptors come from a human donor who received an intestinal transplant.

The chain carries TRBV27 and TRBJ2-3, with D perhaps TRBD1 or TRBD2 (5 bases each). Germline V gives CDR1 MNHEY, CDR2 SMNVEV (reference sequence). Trimming removed 2 bases at V and 4 bases at J, with 19 bases between. CDR3 size: 17 residues. The CDR3 is CASSLRPGALESDTQYF. The CDR3 DNA reads as TGTGCCAGCAGTTTAAGGCCCGGGGCTTTGGAGTCAGATACGCAGTATTTT.

The V call is TRBV18, the J call TRBJ2-3; a weak D match, TRBD1 (6 bases). Germline assignment: CDR1 KGHSH and CDR2 LQKENI. Trimming stripped 6 bases from V and 3 bases from J, with 10 bases between. The CDR3 runs to 13 residues. CDR3 nucleotides: TGTGCCAGCTCCCTGGGGGCGACAGATACGCAGTATTTT. Its protein is CASSLGATDTQYF.

V is TRBV4-1 and J is TRBJ1-4, with 10 bases aligning to TRBD1. CDR1 is MGHRA, CDR2 YSYEKL, per germline. The junction had 2 bases not matched to a gene; V was cut back by 1 base and J by 6 bases. The CDR3 is 15 residues long. CDR3 coding DNA: TGCGCCAGCAGCCAAGGGACAGGGGGACATGAAAAACTGTTTTTT. Translated: CASSQGTGGHEKLFF.

This chain joins TRBV7-8 and TRBJ2-7; 10 positions match TRBD2. The length of the CDR3 is 16 residues. Germline CDR1 is SGHVS and CDR2 is FQNEAQ. Losses at the gene ends were 4 bases for V and 0 bases for J; bases not matched to a gene: 6. The CDR3 coding sequence is TGTGCCAGCAGCTATATAGCGGGAGGCCACTCCTACGAGCAGTACTTC. Encoded protein: CASSYIAGGHSYEQYF.

The DNA for the CDR3 is TGTGCCAGCAGCGTTACCGGGACAGGGTACCAAGAGACCCAGTACTTC. Translation gives CASSVTGTGYQETQYF. J is TRBJ2-5 and V is TRBV9; 9 positions agree with TRBD1. Germline values: CDR1 SGDLS, CDR2 YYNGEE. The length of the CDR3 is 16 residues. Trimming cost V 2 bases and J 0 bases; bases outside gene matches: 5.

The V and J genes are TRBV27 and TRBJ1-2, with 9 nucleotides matching TRBD1. Unmatched junction bases numbered 10, after V lost 5 bases and J lost 6 bases. The CDR3 sequence is 15 residues long. The germline V gene encodes CDR1 MNHEY and CDR2 SMNVEV (reference sequence). The CDR3: CASSPITGGYDGYTF. The CDR3 coding sequence is TGTGCCAGCAGTCCGATTACAGGGGGCTACGATGGCTACACCTTC.

The table lists this clone with a count of one. The chain carries TRBV15 and TRBJ1-5, with no clear D. Trimming removed 1 base from V and 3 bases from J, with 7 bases in between. Germline lookup yields CDR1 LNHNV and CDR2 YYDKDF (reference sequence). The CDR3 is made up of 14 amino acids. The CDR3 DNA follows: TGTGCCACCAGCAGAGTTGGGATCAATCAGCCCCAGCATTTT. As protein: CATSRVGINQPQHF.

The chain uses TRBV6-1 and TRBJ1-2; D is perhaps TRBD1 (6 bases). CDR1 is MNHNS and CDR2 is SASEGT in the germline V gene. V was clipped by 8 bases and J by 0 bases, with 10 bases between them. CDR3 size: 13 residues. This chain's CDR3 is CASGWTANYGYTF. The CDR3 DNA reads as TGTGCCAGCGGCTGGACAGCTAACTATGGCTACACCTTC.

J is TRBJ2-3 and V is TRBV10-1; D tentatively reads TRBD1 or TRBD2 (5 bases each). V was trimmed by 3 bases and J by 5 bases, leaving 9 bases between them. Germline CDR1 WNHNN, CDR2 SYGVQD (reference sequence). The CDR3 has 13 amino acids. CDR3 in DNA: TGCGCCAGCAGTGACGGGGCAAGAGATACGCAGTATTTT. It codes for CASSDGARDTQYF.

V usage is TRBV5-6 and J usage is TRBJ2-7; 9 bases match TRBD1. Germline assignment: CDR1 SGHDT and CDR2 YYEEEE. The length of the CDR3 is 14 residues. J gave up 0 bases and V 5 bases, and 3 bases lay outside the gene matches. The DNA of the CDR3 is TGTGCCAGCAGTTCGACAGGGGGCTCCTACGAGCAGTACTTC. Its translation: CASSSTGGSYEQYF.

The chain employs TRBV2 and TRBJ1-2; no reliable D call. The germline V gene encodes CDR1 SNHLY and CDR2 FYNNEI. The V gene lost 4 bases and the J gene lost 4 bases, with 19 bases spanning the gap. CDR3 length: 16 residues. The chain's CDR3 is CASSANVWGRVYGYTF. CDR3 nucleotide sequence: TGTGCCAGCAGTGCCAATGTTTGGGGTAGGGTCTATGGCTACACCTTC.

The chain has TRBV30 and TRBJ1-4; 9 nucleotides align to TRBD1. The V gene's germline CDR1 is GTSNPN and CDR2 SVGIG (reference sequence). This CDR3 is 13 amino acids long. The V segment lost 2 bases and the J segment 13 bases; nucleotides outside the gene matches: 8. CDR3 amino acids: CAWSPRDRVVLFF. The CDR3 region has the DNA TGTGCCTGGAGTCCGCGGGACAGGGTTGTACTGTTTTTT. Looking up the rest from reference TRBV30 and TRBJ1-4 gives the full variable domain: SQTIHQWPATLVQPVGSPLSLECTVEGTSNPNLYWYRQAAGRGLQLLFYSVGIGQISSEVPQNLSASRPQDRQFILSSKKLLLSDSGFYLCAWSPRDRVVLFFGSGTQLSVL.

The chain carries TRBV15 and TRBJ1-3, with D unclear. This CDR3 contains 15 residues. The ends were cut back, 5 bases at V and 0 bases at J, with 11 bases in the middle. Germline lookup yields CDR1 LNHNV and CDR2 YYDKDF (reference sequence). This chain's CDR3 is CATSRRTFSGNTIYF. Here the CDR3 DNA reads TGTGCCACCAGCCGTCGGACTTTCTCTGGAAACACCATATATTTT.

The rearrangement uses TRBV28 and TRBJ2-5; the match to TRBD1 covers 8 bases. The CDR3 runs to 17 residues. J gave up 5 bases and V 3 bases, and 14 bases lay outside the gene matches. Per the germline V gene, CDR1 is MDHEN and CDR2 is SYDVKM. CDR3 loop: CASSFLRGRESGETQYF. The CDR3 region has the DNA TGTGCCAGCAGTTTTCTCAGGGGGCGGGAATCGGGGGAGACCCAGTACTTC. Filled out from reference TRBV28 and TRBJ2-5, the complete variable domain reads DVKVTQSSRYLVKRTGEKVFLECVQDMDHENMFWYRQDPGLGLRLIYFSYDVKMKEKGDIPEGYSVSREKKERFSLILESASTNQTSMYLCASSFLRGRESGETQYFGPGTRLLVL.

The rearrangement uses TRBV4-2 and TRBJ2-7; weak D call: TRBD2 (5 bases). The CDR3 is made up of 15 amino acids. Trimming cost V 2 bases and J 0 bases, with 11 bases left between them. Per the germline V gene, CDR1 is LGHNA and CDR2 is YNFKEQ. Written as DNA, the CDR3 is TGTGCCAGCAGCCAATTCAGCGGAAGCTCCTACGAGCAGTACTTC. Its translation is CASSQFSGSSYEQYF.

Regarding this clone: One junction end disagrees with the germline gene, perhaps due to a read error. In the same sample, other DNA sequences code for this CDR3. The chain employs TRBV28 and TRBJ2-1; D remains unclear. Per germline, CDR1 MDHEN and CDR2 SYDVKM. The CDR3 is made up of 14 amino acids. CDR3 in DNA: TGCGCCAGCAGTTTACCAACCGGACGTAATGAGCAGTTCTTC. Its protein is CASSLPTGRNEQFF.

The rearrangement links TRBV27 to TRBJ1-2; D ambiguous. The CDR3 contains 13 residues. Germline CDR1 is MNHEY and CDR2 is SMNVEV (reference sequence). V was cut by 2 bases and J by 4 bases, with 8 bases left in between. CDR3 coding DNA: TGTGCCAGCAGTTTAGGAGGGTCCTATGGCTACACCTTC. Translation: CASSLGGSYGYTF.

The chain couples TRBV28 to TRBJ1-5; TRBD1 agrees at 7 bases. CDR1 and CDR2 (germline): MDHEN, SYDVKM. Trimming took 3 bases from V and 4 from J; bases not matched to a gene: 6. The CDR3 contains 15 residues. For the CDR3, the DNA is TGTGCCAGCAGTTTCCACGAACAGGGGAATCAGCCCCAGCATTTT. The encoded protein is CASSFHEQGNQPQHF. The full variable domain, completed using reference TRBV28 and TRBJ1-5, is DVKVTQSSRYLVKRTGEKVFLECVQDMDHENMFWYRQDPGLGLRLIYFSYDVKMKEKGDIPEGYSVSREKKERFSLILESASTNQTSMYLCASSFHEQGNQPQHFGDGTRLSIL.

The chain joins TRBV11-2 to TRBJ1-1; D unclear. Trimming shortened V by 1 base and J by 5 bases, and 5 bases separated the two germline ends. Germline V gene data show CDR1 as SGHAT and CDR2 as FQNNGV. The CDR3 extends over 12 amino acids. The CDR3 sequence is CASSLGLTEAFF. The CDR3 nucleotides read TGTGCCAGCAGCTTAGGCCTTACTGAAGCTTTCTTT.